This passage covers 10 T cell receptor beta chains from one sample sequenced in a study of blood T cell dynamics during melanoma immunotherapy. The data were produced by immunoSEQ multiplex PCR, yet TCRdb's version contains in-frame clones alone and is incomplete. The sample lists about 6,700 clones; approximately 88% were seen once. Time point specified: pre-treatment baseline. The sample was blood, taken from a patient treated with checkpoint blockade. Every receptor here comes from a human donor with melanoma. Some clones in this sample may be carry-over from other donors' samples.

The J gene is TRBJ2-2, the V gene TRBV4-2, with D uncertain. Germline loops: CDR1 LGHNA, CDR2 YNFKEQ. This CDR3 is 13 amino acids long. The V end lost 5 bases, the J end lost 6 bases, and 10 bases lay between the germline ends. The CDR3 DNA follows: TGTGCCAGCAGCTTAGAGGCTTCCGGGGAGCTGTTTTTT. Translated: CASSLEASGELFF.

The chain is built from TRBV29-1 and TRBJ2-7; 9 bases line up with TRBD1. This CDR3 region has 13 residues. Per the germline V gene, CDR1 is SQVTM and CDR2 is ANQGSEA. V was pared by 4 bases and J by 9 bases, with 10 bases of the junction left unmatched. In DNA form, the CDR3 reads TGCAGCGTTGTCCTGGGACAGGGTACGTCGCAGTACTTC. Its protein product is CSVVLGQGTSQYF.

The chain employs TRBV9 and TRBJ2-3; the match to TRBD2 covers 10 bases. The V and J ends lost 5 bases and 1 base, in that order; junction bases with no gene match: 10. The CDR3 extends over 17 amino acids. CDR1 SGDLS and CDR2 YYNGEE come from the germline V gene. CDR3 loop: CASSLTSGIVGTDTQYF. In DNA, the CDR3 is TGTGCCAGCAGTTTAACTAGCGGGATTGTTGGCACAGATACGCAGTATTTT.

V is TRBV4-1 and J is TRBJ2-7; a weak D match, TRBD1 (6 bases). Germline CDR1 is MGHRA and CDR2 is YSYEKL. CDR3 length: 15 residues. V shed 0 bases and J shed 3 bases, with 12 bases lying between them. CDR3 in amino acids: CASSQDFGTLYEQYF. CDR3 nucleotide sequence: TGCGCCAGCAGCCAAGACTTCGGGACACTCTACGAGCAGTACTTC.

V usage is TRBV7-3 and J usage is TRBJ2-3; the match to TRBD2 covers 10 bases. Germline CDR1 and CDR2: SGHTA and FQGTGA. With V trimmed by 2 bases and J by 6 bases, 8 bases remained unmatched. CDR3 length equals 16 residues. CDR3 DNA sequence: TGTGCCAGCAGCTTAGGCAGCGGGAGGGCCGTGGATACGCAGTATTTT. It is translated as CASSLGSGRAVDTQYF.

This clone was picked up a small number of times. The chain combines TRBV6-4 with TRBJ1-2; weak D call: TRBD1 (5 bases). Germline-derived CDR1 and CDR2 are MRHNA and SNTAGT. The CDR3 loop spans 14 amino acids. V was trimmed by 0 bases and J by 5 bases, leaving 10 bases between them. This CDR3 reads CASSDSRRGYGYTF. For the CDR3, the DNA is TGTGCCAGCAGTGACTCGAGAAGGGGATATGGCTACACCTTC.

The CDR3 DNA follows: TGTGCCAGCAGCATCGGGGCTAACTATGGCTACACCTTC. Its protein product is CASSIGANYGYTF. The chain uses TRBV27 and TRBJ1-2, with D hard to call. Germline CDR1 and CDR2: MNHEY and SMNVEV (reference sequence). The CDR3 sequence is 13 residues long. V lost 6 bases and J 0 bases, leaving 8 bases between the germline ends.

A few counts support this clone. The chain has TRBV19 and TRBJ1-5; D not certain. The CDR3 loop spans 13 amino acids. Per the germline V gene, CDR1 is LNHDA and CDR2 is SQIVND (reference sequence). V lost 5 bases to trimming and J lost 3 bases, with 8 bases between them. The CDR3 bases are TGTGCCAGTAGTCGCAGAAACAATCAGCCCCAGCATTTT. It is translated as CASSRRNNQPQHF. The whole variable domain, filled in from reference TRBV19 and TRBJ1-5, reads DGGITQSPKYLFRKEGQNVTLSCEQNLNHDAMYWYRQDPGQGLRLIYYSQIVNDFQKGDIAEGYSVSREKKESFPLTVTSAQKNPTAFYLCASSRRNNQPQHFGDGTRLSIL.

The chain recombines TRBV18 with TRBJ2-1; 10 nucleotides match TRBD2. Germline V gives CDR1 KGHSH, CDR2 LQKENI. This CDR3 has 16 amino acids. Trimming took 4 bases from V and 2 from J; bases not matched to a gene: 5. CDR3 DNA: TGTGCCAGCTCACTACAAGGACTAGCGGCCTACAATGAGCAGTTCTTC. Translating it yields CASSLQGLAAYNEQFF.

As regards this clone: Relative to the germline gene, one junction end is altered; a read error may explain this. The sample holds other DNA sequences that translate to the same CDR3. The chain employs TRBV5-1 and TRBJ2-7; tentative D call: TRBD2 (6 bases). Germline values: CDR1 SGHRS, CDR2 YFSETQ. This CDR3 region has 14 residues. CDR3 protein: CASSLVASVAEQYF. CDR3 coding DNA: TGTGCCAGCAGCTTGGTGGCTAGCGTAGCCGAGCAGTACTTC.